These 20 T cell receptor beta chains share one sample of origin, sequenced in a study of blood T cell repertoires in COVID-19. Some clones are missing from TCRdb's copy, which holds only in-frame ones; the method was immunoSEQ multiplex PCR. The sample has roughly 270,000 clones, about 85% seen once. The sequencing sample was made of PBMCs or T cells enriched from blood (not recorded which). The source is a woman in her forties or fifties who had recovered from COVID-19.

This chain links TRBV7-9 with TRBJ1-5; D gene uncertain. The CDR3 is 15 residues long. Germline CDR1 reads SEHNR; CDR2 reads FQNEAQ (reference sequence). Trimming shortened V by 1 base and J by 2 bases, and 9 bases separated the two germline ends. CDR3 loop: CASSLGGSGNQPQHF. The CDR3 nucleotides read TGTGCCAGCAGCTTAGGAGGATCCGGCAATCAGCCCCAGCATTTT.

The rearrangement uses TRBV27 and TRBJ2-2; 8 bases line up with TRBD2. CDR1 is MNHEY and CDR2 is SMNVEV in the germline V gene (reference sequence). The CDR3 spans 16 residues. The junction had 10 bases not matched to a gene; V was cut back by 6 bases and J by 4 bases. The CDR3 bases are TGTGCCAGCAGATCGAGCGGGGGCCCCGTCACCGGGGAGCTGTTTTTT. Protein sequence: CASRSSGGPVTGELFF.

The chain is built from TRBV3-1 (or the pseudogene TRBV3-2) and TRBJ1-5; D possibly corresponds to TRBD1 (5 bases). Trimming removed 4 bases from V and 4 bases from J, with 17 bases in between. The germline gives CDR1 LGHDT, CDR2 YNNKEL (reference sequence). The CDR3 runs 16 residues. The DNA of the CDR3 is TGTGCCAGCAGCCGATCTTTCCTGGGGGGGAATCAGCCCCAGCATTTT. Encoded protein: CASSRSFLGGNQPQHF.

This clone occurred a few times. This chain joins TRBV7-9 and TRBJ2-3; tentatively, D is TRBD2 (5 bases). CDR3 length equals 16 residues. Germline CDR1 is SEHNR and CDR2 is FQNEAQ (reference sequence). V lost 5 bases and J 0 bases, leaving 15 bases between the germline ends. CDR3 residues: CASSPSRGLSTDTQYF. DNA of the CDR3: TGTGCCAGCAGCCCTAGCAGAGGACTGAGCACAGATACGCAGTATTTT.

The V gene is TRBV4-1, the J gene TRBJ2-3; TRBD2 aligns across 8 bases. Germline values: CDR1 MGHRA, CDR2 YSYEKL. The V and J ends lost 4 bases and 0 bases, in that order; junction bases with no gene match: 12. This CDR3 comprises 18 residues. The CDR3 sequence is CASSPGLVLVSSTDTQYF. CDR3 DNA: TGCGCCAGCAGCCCGGGACTAGTTCTTGTGTCTAGCACAGATACGCAGTATTTT.

The rearrangement uses TRBV27 and TRBJ1-6, with a tentative D call TRBD1 (6 bases). Germline V lookup: CDR1 MNHEY, CDR2 SMNVEV (reference sequence). The CDR3 consists of 14 residues. Trimming left V 5 bases short and J 14 bases short, with 19 bases between. The CDR3 DNA is TGTGCCAGCAGTCCAAAATCCTCACAGGGAGCCCTCCACTTT. It is translated as CASSPKSSQGALHF.

The chain couples TRBV3-1 (or the pseudogene TRBV3-2) to TRBJ2-1, with TRBD2 matching over 11 bases. The J segment lost 0 bases and the V segment lost 6 bases, leaving 13 bases of the junction unmatched. The germline CDR1 and CDR2 sequences are LGHDT and YNNKEL (reference sequence). The CDR3 totals 19 residues. The CDR3 sequence is CASRPRLSSGGSSYNEQFF. The CDR3, as DNA: TGTGCCAGCAGACCAAGATTGTCTAGCGGGGGGAGCTCCTACAATGAGCAGTTCTTC.

The V gene is TRBV25-1, the J gene TRBJ2-4; a weak D match, TRBD2 (6 bases). Trimming removed 3 bases at V and 6 bases at J, with 18 bases between. The CDR3 totals 16 residues. The V gene's germline CDR1 is MGHDK and CDR2 SYGVNS. CDR3 sequence (DNA): TGTGCCAGCAGTGACCCGCGTTTTTTGGGGGGAAACATTCAGTACTTC. Its translation is CASSDPRFLGGNIQYF. Based on the CDR3 plus reference TRBV25-1 and TRBJ2-4, the full variable domain is EADIYQTPRYLVIGTGKKITLECSQTMGHDKMYWYQQDPGMELHLIHYSYGVNSTEKGDLSSESTVSRIRTEHFPLTLESARPSHTSQYLCASSDPRFLGGNIQYFGAGTRLSVL.

J is TRBJ1-2 and V is TRBV19; a possible D gene is TRBD1 (6 bases). CDR3 length: 12 residues. Trimming removed 4 bases from V and 8 bases from J, with 11 bases in between. From germline, CDR1 is LNHDA and CDR2 SQIVND (reference sequence). CDR3 bases: TGTGCCAGTAGTAACAGGGTCCGCGGCTACACCTTC. The encoded protein is CASSNRVRGYTF.

CDR3 loop: CASSNPGTTNEKLFF. In DNA, the CDR3 is TGTGCCAGCAGTAATCCCGGGACAACTAATGAAAAACTGTTTTTT. The chain couples TRBV7-6 to TRBJ1-4; D ambiguous. V was pared by 6 bases and J by 0 bases, with 11 bases between. Germline V CDR1 and CDR2: SGHVS, FNYEAQ. This CDR3 comprises 15 residues.

The chain joins TRBV30 to TRBJ1-4; no definite D call. Germline loops: CDR1 GTSNPN, CDR2 SVGIG (reference sequence). CDR3 length: 18 amino acids. Trimming left V 0 bases short and J 3 bases short, with 20 bases between. Here the CDR3 DNA reads TGTGCCTGGAGTGTACTAGGCGGAAGGGTGGTATCTAATGAAAAACTGTTTTTT. Protein product: CAWSVLGGRVVSNEKLFF.

The chain has TRBV9 and TRBJ2-5, with 7 bases lining up with TRBD1. The CDR3 runs 14 residues. V dropped 2 bases and J dropped 2; count of bases not matched to a gene: 3. CDR1 is SGDLS and CDR2 is YYNGEE in the germline V gene. DNA of the CDR3: TGTGCCAGCAGCGTGAGGACAGGACAAGAGACCCAGTACTTC. Its translation is CASSVRTGQETQYF.

The genes are TRBV5-1 and TRBJ1-5, with TRBD1 identical over 8 bases. Trimming removed 4 bases from V and 0 bases from J; junction bases left unmatched: 6. This CDR3 is 16 amino acids long. Germline V gene lookup returns CDR1 SGHRS and CDR2 YFSETQ. CDR3 sequence (DNA): TGCGCCAGCAGCCCCGGGGACAGGCCTAGCAATCAGCCCCAGCATTTT. Protein sequence: CASSPGDRPSNQPQHF.

The V call is TRBV5-1, the J call TRBJ2-1; D might be TRBD1 (7 bases). Germline V lookup: CDR1 SGHRS, CDR2 YFSETQ. The length of the CDR3 is 14 residues. V lost 4 bases to trimming and J lost 2 bases, with 10 bases between them. In DNA form, the CDR3 reads TGCGCCAGCAGCGCGGGACAGACCTACAATGAGCAGTTCTTC. This encodes CASSAGQTYNEQFF.

This clone is a singleton in its sample. The V gene is TRBV3-1 (or the pseudogene TRBV3-2), the J gene TRBJ2-3; D is possibly TRBD1 (5 bases). This CDR3 has 16 amino acids. V was shortened by 5 bases and J by 3 bases, with 18 bases between the two germline ends. CDR1 is LGHDT, CDR2 YNNKEL, per germline (reference sequence). This CDR3 is CASSNLAGPATDTQYF. The CDR3 DNA reads as TGTGCCAGCAGCAACTTAGCAGGGCCAGCGACAGATACGCAGTATTTT.

The CDR3 DNA sequence: TGTGCCAGCACCACCGAGGGGACAGGGGCTCCTAACTATGGCTACACCTTC. It translates to CASTTEGTGAPNYGYTF. This chain joins TRBV7-2 and TRBJ1-2; 10 bases are a match to TRBD1. The CDR3 sequence is 17 residues long. CDR1 and CDR2 from the germline V gene are SGHTA and FQGNSA. The trim removed 7 bases at V and 0 bases at J, leaving 11 bases unmatched.

This clone was observed a single time. V gene TRBV19 combines with J gene TRBJ2-7; 7 nucleotides match TRBD1. The germline gives CDR1 LNHDA, CDR2 SQIVND (reference sequence). V shed 0 bases and J 2 bases; nucleotides not matched to a gene: 7. The CDR3 consists of 16 residues. Here the CDR3 reads CASSIDSGTVAYEQYF. Written as DNA, the CDR3 is TGTGCCAGTAGTATAGATTCCGGGACAGTTGCCTACGAGCAGTACTTC.

The rearrangement links TRBV19 to TRBJ2-1; perhaps TRBD1 as D (5 bases). CDR1 is LNHDA and CDR2 is SQIVND in the germline V gene (reference sequence). The CDR3 sequence is 13 residues long. V lost 3 bases, J lost 5 bases, and 8 bases lay in between. CDR3 sequence (DNA): TGTGCCAGTAGTATGGGGCCCAACAATGAGCAGTTCTTC. Its protein is CASSMGPNNEQFF.

This chain links TRBV5-6 with TRBJ2-1, with D maybe TRBD2 (5 bases). The CDR3 loop spans 13 amino acids. Germline V gives CDR1 SGHDT, CDR2 YYEEEE. Deletions cut 2 bases from V and 8 bases from J, with 11 bases between. The CDR3 bases are TGTGCCAGCAGCTTCAGTTTCGGGGATGAGCAGTTCTTC. This sequence encodes CASSFSFGDEQFF.

This sequence joins TRBV7-2 and TRBJ1-6; no definite D call. CDR1 and CDR2 from the germline V gene are SGHTA and FQGNSA. V was trimmed by 5 bases and J by 9 bases, leaving 8 bases between them. The CDR3 consists of 12 residues. DNA for the CDR3: TGTGCCAGCAGCCATTACAGTTCACCCCTCCACTTT. Residues: CASSHYSSPLHF.